The sequence of this T cell receptor (beta chain) was determined in a study of cytomegalovirus exposure and HLA in healthy donors. Overall study findings and caveats: Follow-up analysis later connected one missense variant in DCLRE1C with trimming of TCR beta V- and J-genes.

Turning to this clone: The antigen is not known.

These donors, healthy bone marrow donors, were studied. The PCR ran on 60 Vbeta and 13 Jbeta primers. Here immunoSEQ multiplex PCR was the method, and the copy in TCRdb shows in-frame clones only, minus some. This repertoire shows about 100,000 clones, about 74% found once; its top ten account for approximately 4.3%. The TCR comes from a woman aged 18 to 35 in good health and CMV-seropositive. Sequencing used PBMCs.

CDR3 region: CASSPTGLNTEAFF. The CDR3 coding sequence is TGTGCCAGCAGCCCCACAGGATTGAACACTGAAGCTTTCTTT. This rearrangement joins TRBV13 to TRBJ1-1, with D maybe TRBD1 (5 bases). The V gene's germline CDR1 is PRHDT and CDR2 FYEKMQ (reference sequence). This CDR3 spans 14 amino acids. V was cut by 5 bases and J by 0 bases, with 10 bases left in between.